This T cell receptor (beta chain) was captured in a study of resident and recirculating memory T cells in vitiligo. This clone was detected only once. The CDR3 runs to 18 residues. The germline gives CDR1 PRHDT, CDR2 FYEKMQ (reference sequence). With 4 bases clipped from V and 6 bases from J, the junction kept 19 bases outside the gene matches. The protocol was immunoSEQ multiplex PCR, while the TCRdb copy is restricted to in-frame clones and leaves out a portion. The table records approximately 69,000 clones, roughly nine tenths of them present only once. This TCR was sampled from a male donor with vitiligo. Material for sequencing was blood. The V gene is TRBV13, the J gene TRBJ1-1, with 8 nucleotides matching TRBD1. The CDR3 region has the DNA TGTGCCAGCAGCTCGGGATGGAATGGTGCGACAGGGGTGGCTGAAGCTTTCTTT. This sequence encodes CASSSGWNGATGVAEAFF.